Listed below are T cell receptor beta chains from one sample, sequenced in a study of PD-L1 blockade in urothelial cancer. Libraries were prepared by immunoSEQ multiplex PCR; TCRdb keeps only in-frame clonotypes and omits some of them. Of about 95,000 clones in the sample, around 87% were seen once. Material: PBMCs, obtained around atezolizumab (anti-PD-L1) treatment. These receptors originate from a man aged 55 to 69 with urothelial cancer. Each CDR3 is given with its conserved first and last residue. Each record gives: clone size, J gene, V gene, D gene, CDR3 DNA, CDR3 protein. D genes are given only for firm matches. The size field is filled for only some rows; it gives once, few, many or a size class.

clone_size: .; j_call: TRBJ1-2; v_call: TRBV4-2; d_call: .; cdr3_nt: TGTGCCAGCAGTCCAGGGGTCGGTTCCTATGGCTACACCTTC; cdr3_aa: CASSPGVGSYGYTF
clone_size: .; j_call: TRBJ1-2; v_call: TRBV27; d_call: .; cdr3_nt: TGTGCCAGCAGCCCCCTCGGGCGGGGTGGCTATGGCTACACCTTC; cdr3_aa: CASSPLGRGGYGYTF
clone_size: .; j_call: TRBJ1-1; v_call: TRBV5-1; d_call: .; cdr3_nt: TGCGCCAGCAGCCCAAGTCTTCTAGGAGCTGAAGCTTTCTTT; cdr3_aa: CASSPSLLGAEAFF
clone_size: .; j_call: TRBJ1-4; v_call: TRBV5-4; d_call: .; cdr3_nt: TGTGCCAGCAGCCCGGGAGGGACGGTTAATGAAAAACTGTTTTTT; cdr3_aa: CASSPGGTVNEKLFF
clone_size: .; j_call: TRBJ2-7; v_call: TRBV5-1; d_call: TRBD1; cdr3_nt: TGCGCCAGCAGCTTCCCCGACAGGGAACACGAGCAGTACTTC; cdr3_aa: CASSFPDREHEQYF
clone_size: .; j_call: TRBJ2-7; v_call: TRBV27; d_call: TRBD1; cdr3_nt: TGTGCCAGCAACCAATACAGGGGGCTGGGCGAGCAGTACTTC; cdr3_aa: CASNQYRGLGEQYF
clone_size: .; j_call: TRBJ2-5; v_call: TRBV27; d_call: .; cdr3_nt: TGTGCCAGCAGTTCACCCCAGCGCGATCAAGAGACCCAGTACTTC; cdr3_aa: CASSSPQRDQETQYF
clone_size: few; j_call: TRBJ2-3; v_call: TRBV2; d_call: TRBD2; cdr3_nt: TGTGCCAGCAGTGGGGGAAGCGGGAGGGCCGGCACAGATACGCAGTATTTT; cdr3_aa: CASSGGSGRAGTDTQYF
clone_size: .; j_call: TRBJ2-3; v_call: TRBV5-8; d_call: TRBD2; cdr3_nt: TGTGCCAGCAGCCCTGGGACTAGCGGGGGGGGTAGCACAGATACGCAGTATTTT; cdr3_aa: CASSPGTSGGGSTDTQYF
clone_size: .; j_call: TRBJ1-1; v_call: TRBV6-1; d_call: .; cdr3_nt: TGTGCCAGCAGTGAACAGGGGTGGAACACTGAAGCTTTCTTT; cdr3_aa: CASSEQGWNTEAFF
clone_size: few; j_call: TRBJ2-1; v_call: TRBV7-9; d_call: .; cdr3_nt: TGTGCCAGCAGCGTACTCTACAATGAGCAGTTCTTC; cdr3_aa: CASSVLYNEQFF
clone_size: .; j_call: TRBJ2-1; v_call: TRBV6-5; d_call: TRBD2; cdr3_nt: TGTGCCAGCAGCCACCTAGCGGGAGGGTCGGATGAGCAGTTCTTC; cdr3_aa: CASSHLAGGSDEQFF
clone_size: .; j_call: TRBJ1-1; v_call: TRBV2; d_call: .; cdr3_nt: TGTGCCAGCACCCGGGACAAGAACACTGAAGCTTTCTTT; cdr3_aa: CASTRDKNTEAFF
clone_size: .; j_call: TRBJ1-1; v_call: TRBV5-4; d_call: .; cdr3_nt: TGTGCCAGCAGCGAGGGAGTGAACACTGAAGCTTTCTTT; cdr3_aa: CASSEGVNTEAFF
clone_size: .; j_call: TRBJ2-7; v_call: TRBV5-4; d_call: .; cdr3_nt: TGTGCCAGCAGCTTTTTCCTCTTC; cdr3_aa: CASSFFLF
clone_size: .; j_call: TRBJ2-3; v_call: TRBV28; d_call: .; cdr3_nt: TGTGCCAGCAGTTTATATCTCCTAGCGAGCGGCACAGATACGCAGTATTTT; cdr3_aa: CASSLYLLASGTDTQYF
clone_size: .; j_call: TRBJ2-5; v_call: TRBV5-4; d_call: TRBD2; cdr3_nt: TGTGCCAGCACCAGTGGTAGCGGGTCCCAAGAGACCCAGTACTTC; cdr3_aa: CASTSGSGSQETQYF
clone_size: .; j_call: TRBJ2-1; v_call: TRBV4-1; d_call: TRBD2; cdr3_nt: TGCGCCAGCAGCGGGACTAGCGGGGGGCCCTACAATGAGCAGTTCTTC; cdr3_aa: CASSGTSGGPYNEQFF
clone_size: .; j_call: TRBJ2-5; v_call: TRBV11-2; d_call: .; cdr3_nt: TGTGCCAGCAGCGTTACAGGGTATGGGGAGACCCAGTACTTC; cdr3_aa: CASSVTGYGETQYF
clone_size: once; j_call: TRBJ1-4; v_call: TRBV4-2; d_call: .; cdr3_nt: TGTGCCAGCAGCCAAGATGCCGGGTATGAAAAACTGTTTTTT; cdr3_aa: CASSQDAGYEKLFF
clone_size: .; j_call: TRBJ2-2; v_call: TRBV1; d_call: .; cdr3_nt: TGCACCAGCAGCCAAGGCTACGGGAACACCGGGGAGCTGTTTTTT; cdr3_aa: CTSSQGYGNTGELFF
clone_size: .; j_call: TRBJ2-7; v_call: TRBV5-1; d_call: TRBD2; cdr3_nt: TGCGCCAGCAGCCGACTAGCGGCGAATACCTACGAGCAGTACTTC; cdr3_aa: CASSRLAANTYEQYF
clone_size: .; j_call: TRBJ2-1; v_call: TRBV6-1; d_call: TRBD1; cdr3_nt: TGTGCCAGCACCTCCGGGACAGGGGGATACAATGAGCAGTTCTTC; cdr3_aa: CASTSGTGGYNEQFF
clone_size: .; j_call: TRBJ2-6; v_call: TRBV5-1; d_call: .; cdr3_nt: TGCGCCAGCAGCTTTTCAGGACTTGGGGCCAACGTCCTGACTTTC; cdr3_aa: CASSFSGLGANVLTF
clone_size: .; j_call: TRBJ2-7; v_call: TRBV11-1; d_call: TRBD2; cdr3_nt: TGTGCCAGCAGCTTAGGAGATACTAGCGGGGGTCCTTACGAGCAGTACTTC; cdr3_aa: CASSLGDTSGGPYEQYF
clone_size: .; j_call: TRBJ2-5; v_call: TRBV5-6; d_call: TRBD2; cdr3_nt: TGTGCCAGCAGCTTCCCCCTCGGACTAGCGGAACTCGGGACCCAGTACTTC; cdr3_aa: CASSFPLGLAELGTQYF
clone_size: .; j_call: TRBJ1-2; v_call: TRBV19; d_call: .; cdr3_nt: TGTGCCAGTAGCCCGTCCGTCAGGGTGGGCTATGGCTACACCTTC; cdr3_aa: CASSPSVRVGYGYTF
clone_size: .; j_call: TRBJ1-6; v_call: TRBV10-1; d_call: .; cdr3_nt: TGCGCCAGCAGTTTACAGTCTTCTAATTCACCCCTCCACTTT; cdr3_aa: CASSLQSSNSPLHF
clone_size: few; j_call: TRBJ1-5; v_call: TRBV4-1; d_call: .; cdr3_nt: TGCGCCAGCAGCCGAGAGACAGGTAGCAATCAGCCCCAGCATTTT; cdr3_aa: CASSRETGSNQPQHF
clone_size: .; j_call: TRBJ1-1; v_call: TRBV18; d_call: .; cdr3_nt: TGTGCCAGCTCATTGCGAACCAGGGATAACACTGAAGCTTTCTTT; cdr3_aa: CASSLRTRDNTEAFF
clone_size: .; j_call: TRBJ2-1; v_call: TRBV7-8; d_call: TRBD2; cdr3_nt: TGTGCCAGCAGCTTACCAGCGGGGGGATACAATGAGCAGTTCTTC; cdr3_aa: CASSLPAGGYNEQFF